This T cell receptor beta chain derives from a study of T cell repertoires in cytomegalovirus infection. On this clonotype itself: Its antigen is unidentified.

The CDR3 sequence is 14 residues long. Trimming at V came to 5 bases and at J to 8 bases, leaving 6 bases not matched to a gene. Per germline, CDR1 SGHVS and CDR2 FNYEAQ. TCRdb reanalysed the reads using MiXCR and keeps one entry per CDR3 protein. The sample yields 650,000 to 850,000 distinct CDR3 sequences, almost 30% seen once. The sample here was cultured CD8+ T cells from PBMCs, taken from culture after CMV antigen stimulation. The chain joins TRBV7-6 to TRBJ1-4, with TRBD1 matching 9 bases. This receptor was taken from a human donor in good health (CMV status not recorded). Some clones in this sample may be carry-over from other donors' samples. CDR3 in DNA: TGTGCCAGCAGCAAATGGACAGGGGACGAAAAACTGTTTTTT. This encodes CASSKWTGDEKLFF. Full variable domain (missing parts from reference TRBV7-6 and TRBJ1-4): GAGVSQSPRYKVTKRGQDVALRCDPISGHVSLYWYRQALGQGPEFLTYFNYEAQQDKSGLPNDRFSAERPEGSISTLTIQRTEQRDSAMYRCASSKWTGDEKLFFGSGTQLSVL.